Listed here are 15 T cell receptor beta chains from one sample, sequenced in a study of blood T cell repertoires in COVID-19. The protocol was immunoSEQ multiplex PCR, while the TCRdb copy is restricted to in-frame clones and leaves out a portion. The profile shows about 59,000 clones, about 84% of them singletons. Material: peripheral blood. These receptors were taken from a man in his 60s with acute or convalescent COVID-19.

J is TRBJ2-1 and V is TRBV3-1 (or the pseudogene TRBV3-2); D is perhaps TRBD1 (6 bases). The CDR3 totals 15 residues. V shed 0 bases and J shed 7 bases, with 13 bases lying between them. The germline V gene has CDR1 LGHDT and CDR2 YNNKEL (reference sequence). The CDR3 spells CASSQEETRGNEQFF. The CDR3 region has the DNA TGTGCCAGCAGCCAAGAAGAAACCAGGGGAAATGAGCAGTTCTTC.

The V gene is TRBV27, the J gene TRBJ2-2; 7 nucleotides match TRBD2. There are 10 residues in the CDR3. Trimming cost V 6 bases and J 16 bases; bases outside gene matches: 5. Germline CDR1 MNHEY, CDR2 SMNVEV (reference sequence). The CDR3 sequence is CASRRGETFF. Here the CDR3 DNA reads TGTGCCAGCAGACGGGGGGAAACGTTTTTT.

The chain uses TRBV2 and TRBJ2-5; 11 nucleotides line up with TRBD2. The germline gives CDR1 SNHLY, CDR2 FYNNEI. The length of the CDR3 is 15 residues. The trim removed 2 bases at V and 5 bases at J, leaving 4 bases unmatched. The CDR3 loop is CASSENSGGVETQYF. The CDR3 DNA follows: TGTGCCAGCAGTGAAAATAGCGGGGGGGTGGAGACCCAGTACTTC.

The rearrangement joins TRBV5-1 to TRBJ1-4, with 10 bases aligning to TRBD1. The V and J ends lost 4 bases and 8 bases, in that order; junction bases with no gene match: 5. There are 14 residues in the CDR3. Germline CDR1 SGHRS, CDR2 YFSETQ. CDR3 amino acids: CASSVGQGREKLFF. DNA for the CDR3: TGCGCCAGCAGCGTGGGACAGGGGCGAGAAAAACTGTTTTTT. Full variable domain (remainder filled in from reference TRBV5-1 and TRBJ1-4): KAGVTQTPRYLIKTRGQQVTLSCSPISGHRSVSWYQQTPGQGLQFLFEYFSETQRNKGNFPGRFSGRQFSNSRSEMNVSTLELGDSALYLCASSVGQGREKLFFGSGTQLSVL.

As DNA, the CDR3 is TGTGCCAGCAGCCAAGGGAGGGCGATCGGGGAGCTGTTTTTT. This gives the protein CASSQGRAIGELFF. The chain employs TRBV14 and TRBJ2-2; TRBD2 might be the D (6 bases). The CDR3 totals 14 residues. Germline lookup yields CDR1 SGHDN and CDR2 FVKESK. The V and J ends lost 1 base and 7 bases respectively, with 10 bases between them.

This clone was counted at least ten times. This chain joins TRBV7-9 and TRBJ2-2; TRBD1 might be the D (6 bases). Germline lookup yields CDR1 SEHNR and CDR2 FQNEAQ (reference sequence). This CDR3 region has 16 residues. Trimming stripped 3 bases from V and 5 bases from J, with 16 bases between. The CDR3 bases are TGTGCCAGCAGCTTTGGGCAGGGGTTCTCGACCGGGGAGCTGTTTTTT. Translated: CASSFGQGFSTGELFF.

The rearrangement joins TRBV29-1 to TRBJ2-1; 8 bases agree with TRBD1. Germline trimming cut 7 bases from V and 7 bases from J; bases unmatched to any gene: 12. The CDR3 length is 14 residues. Germline CDR1 reads SQVTM; CDR2 reads ANQGSEA. The CDR3 region is CSAIRQGFMNEQFF. CDR3 sequence (DNA): TGCAGCGCGATACGACAGGGGTTCATGAATGAGCAGTTCTTC.

The chain is built from TRBV10-2 and TRBJ1-2, with a tentative D call TRBD1 (5 bases). Germline V gives CDR1 WSHSY, CDR2 SAAADI. This CDR3 region has 12 residues. V was shortened by 0 bases and J by 7 bases, with 6 bases between the two germline ends. CDR3 bases: TGCGCCAGCAGTGAGTCTAGGGGTGGCTACACCTTC. Protein sequence: CASSESRGGYTF.

This clone occurred once. The genes are TRBV7-2 and TRBJ2-7; 9 bases map to TRBD1. CDR3 length: 16 amino acids. The germline V gene encodes CDR1 SGHTA and CDR2 FQGNSA. J gave up 3 bases and V 2 bases, and 8 bases lay outside the gene matches. The CDR3: CASSLWGQGLNYEQYF. CDR3 bases: TGTGCCAGCAGCTTATGGGGACAGGGCCTAAACTACGAGCAGTACTTC.

The V and J genes are TRBV5-5 and TRBJ2-1; 10 bases agree with TRBD2. Germline CDR1 and CDR2: SGHKS and YYEKEE (reference sequence). The CDR3 contains 15 residues. V shed 6 bases, J shed 7 bases, and the junction held 10 bases outside the gene matches. Here the CDR3 reads CASTRLAGGWNEQFF. CDR3 in DNA: TGTGCCAGCACCAGGTTAGCGGGGGGCTGGAATGAGCAGTTCTTC.

The chain combines TRBV2 with TRBJ1-5, with TRBD1 matching 9 bases. V dropped 7 bases and J dropped 7; count of bases not matched to a gene: 11. The CDR3 runs 15 residues. Germline CDR1 SNHLY, CDR2 FYNNEI. The CDR3 region has the DNA TGTGCCAGCAACCGGCCGGGACAGGGCGAACAGCCCCAGCATTTT. Amino acids: CASNRPGQGEQPQHF.

The V gene is TRBV4-2, the J gene TRBJ2-3; 10 bases fit TRBD2. Germline CDR1 is LGHNA and CDR2 is YNFKEQ. V lost 0 bases to trimming and J lost 0 bases; unmatched junction nucleotides: 3. This CDR3 comprises 17 residues. CDR3 DNA: TGTGCCAGCAGCCAAGATAGCGGGGGGTCTAGCACAGATACGCAGTATTTT. Translating gives CASSQDSGGSSTDTQYF.

The rearrangement links TRBV3-1 (or the pseudogene TRBV3-2) to TRBJ2-3, with TRBD1 as a possible D gene (7 bases). The germline V and J ends were trimmed by 4 bases and 3 bases, with 14 bases remaining between them. CDR1 and CDR2 from the germline V gene are LGHDT and YNNKEL (reference sequence). CDR3 length: 15 residues. The CDR3, as DNA: TGTGCCAGCAGCCCACAGGCAGGGGGGACAGATACGCAGTATTTT. It encodes CASSPQAGGTDTQYF.

This sequence joins TRBV2 and TRBJ1-2; D is possibly TRBD1 (5 bases). This CDR3 comprises 13 residues. CDR1 is SNHLY and CDR2 is FYNNEI in the germline V gene. V shed 7 bases and J shed 3 bases, with 12 bases lying between them. In DNA form, the CDR3 reads TGTGCCAGCAAGCGGGACGGACACTATGGCTACACCTTC. As protein: CASKRDGHYGYTF.

The rearrangement links TRBV6-5 to TRBJ1-2, with a weak D call TRBD1 (6 bases). Germline loops: CDR1 MNHEY, CDR2 SVGAGI. The V gene lost 6 bases and the J gene lost 5 bases, with 13 bases spanning the gap. The length of the CDR3 is 13 residues. The CDR3 nucleotides are TGTGCCAGCAGCAGCAAGCAGGGGTATGGCTACACCTTC. Protein product: CASSSKQGYGYTF.